These 27 T cell receptor beta chains originate from one sample sequenced in a study of blood T cell repertoires in COVID-19. TCRdb keeps only in-frame clones here, not all; method: immunoSEQ multiplex PCR. The sample lists 200,000 or so clones, around four fifths occurring once. Sequencing was carried out using PBMCs or T cells enriched from blood (not recorded which). The source is a woman between 45 and 60 years old who had been exposed to COVID-19.

This clone was recorded once. Other DNA sequences of this sample code for an identical CDR3. This chain links TRBV28 with TRBJ1-3; tentative D call: TRBD1 (5 bases). This CDR3 is 14 amino acids long. CDR1 is MDHEN, CDR2 SYDVKM, per germline. The V gene lost 3 bases and the J gene lost 4 bases, with 10 bases spanning the gap. CDR3 amino acids: CASSFRGGGNTIYF. The CDR3 DNA sequence: TGTGCCAGCAGTTTTAGGGGTGGAGGAAACACCATATATTTT.

The chain combines TRBV11-2 with TRBJ2-3, with D maybe TRBD2 (5 bases). V gave up 2 bases and J gave up 1 base, with 7 bases separating them. Germline V CDR1 and CDR2: SGHAT, FQNNGV. CDR3 length: 14 residues. The CDR3, as DNA: TGTGCCAGCAGCTTAATGCGGGGCACAGATACGCAGTATTTT. Its protein is CASSLMRGTDTQYF.

The table lists this clone with many counts. This chain joins TRBV7-2 and TRBJ1-1; D gene uncertain. From germline, CDR1 is SGHTA and CDR2 FQGNSA. The CDR3 loop spans 15 amino acids. The V and J ends lost 1 base and 4 bases respectively, with 13 bases between them. CDR3 region: CASSLGGGIGTEAFF. The CDR3 coding sequence is TGTGCCAGCAGCTTAGGCGGAGGAATTGGCACTGAAGCTTTCTTT.

This clone was observed a few times. The chain has TRBV7-2 and TRBJ2-7, with a tentative D call TRBD1 (6 bases). The length of the CDR3 is 14 residues. In germline, CDR1 is SGHTA, CDR2 FQGNSA. V was trimmed by 4 bases and J by 7 bases, leaving 17 bases between them. CDR3 DNA: TGTGCCAGCAGCTCCATGGGACATAAAGGGGAGCAGTACTTC. Protein product: CASSSMGHKGEQYF.

The chain carries TRBV27 and TRBJ2-3, with TRBD1 identical over 9 bases. The germline gives CDR1 MNHEY, CDR2 SMNVEV (reference sequence). The CDR3 spans 15 residues. Unmatched junction bases numbered 7, after V lost 5 bases and J lost 4 bases. CDR3 in amino acids: CASSPGTGWADTQYF. As DNA, the CDR3 is TGTGCCAGCAGTCCAGGGACAGGGTGGGCAGATACGCAGTATTTT.

This chain uses TRBV7-9 with TRBJ2-5, with 11 bases identical to TRBD2. Trimming took 5 bases from V and 2 from J; bases not matched to a gene: 7. The germline gives CDR1 SEHNR, CDR2 FQNEAQ (reference sequence). CDR3 length equals 16 residues. CDR3 amino acids: CASSLRLAGRQETQYF. CDR3 DNA sequence: TGTGCCAGCAGCCTACGACTAGCGGGGAGGCAAGAGACCCAGTACTTC. The full variable domain, rest sourced from reference TRBV7-9 and TRBJ2-5, is DTGVSQNPRHKITKRGQNVTFRCDPISEHNRLYWYRQTLGQGPEFLTYFQNEAQLEKSRLLSDRFSAERPKGSFSTLEIQRTEQGDSAMYLCASSLRLAGRQETQYFGPGTRLLVL.

J is TRBJ1-4 and V is TRBV19; unclear D gene. V lost 2 bases and J 8 bases, leaving 12 bases between the germline ends. Germline assignment: CDR1 LNHDA and CDR2 SQIVND (reference sequence). This CDR3 spans 14 amino acids. The CDR3 spells CASSIRVAGEKLFF. The CDR3 coding sequence is TGTGCCAGTAGTATACGGGTCGCGGGAGAAAAACTGTTTTTT.

This clone has only one observation. The junction differs from germline at one of its ends, possibly a read error. The chain recombines TRBV3-1 (or the pseudogene TRBV3-2) with TRBJ1-2, with D hard to call. The V gene's germline CDR1 is LGHDT and CDR2 YNNKEL (reference sequence). The CDR3 has 12 residues. For the CDR3, the DNA is TGTGCCAGCAGCCCGTTGTCCCGGCCCGGGGCCTTC. It specifies CASSPLSRPGAF.

The V and J genes are TRBV18 and TRBJ1-1, with D unresolved. Germline values: CDR1 KGHSH, CDR2 LQKENI. This CDR3 has 15 residues. The germline V and J ends were trimmed by 4 bases and 6 bases, with 18 bases remaining between them. CDR3 in DNA: TGTGCCAGCTCACGGATAGACACCTCTTCAGCTGAAGCTTTCTTT. This sequence encodes CASSRIDTSSAEAFF.

V gene TRBV18 combines with J gene TRBJ1-1, with D unclear. The CDR3 is 14 residues long. Per the germline V gene, CDR1 is KGHSH and CDR2 is LQKENI. The V end lost 6 bases, the J end lost 1 base, and 12 bases lay between the germline ends. The CDR3 coding sequence is TGTGCCAGCTCCCCTACCACGGGGAACACTGAAGCTTTCTTT. Residues: CASSPTTGNTEAFF.

V gene TRBV5-1 combines with J gene TRBJ1-1; TRBD1 is a possible D gene (6 bases). The CDR3 length is 17 residues. The V gene lost 3 bases and the J gene lost 1 base, with 19 bases spanning the gap. Germline-derived CDR1 and CDR2 are SGHRS and YFSETQ. DNA of the CDR3: TGCGCCAGCAGCTCGAGGCCAACTACAGGGAGGAACACTGAAGCTTTCTTT. This sequence encodes CASSSRPTTGRNTEAFF.

The chain is built from TRBV9 and TRBJ2-3; TRBD2 aligns across 8 bases. The CDR3 is 16 amino acids. The V gene's germline CDR1 is SGDLS and CDR2 YYNGEE. Germline trimming cut 0 bases from V and 4 bases from J; bases unmatched to any gene: 7. The CDR3 here is CASSVAGTRSSDTQYF. The CDR3 coding sequence is TGTGCCAGCAGCGTAGCGGGGACTAGGAGTTCAGATACGCAGTATTTT.

This chain joins TRBV6-5 and TRBJ1-6; possible D gene TRBD1, 5 bases. V lost 6 bases and J 11 bases, leaving 11 bases between the germline ends. CDR3 length: 12 amino acids. From germline, CDR1 is MNHEY and CDR2 SVGAGI. The CDR3 spells CASRSDSPPLHF. In DNA, the CDR3 is TGTGCCAGCAGGTCAGACAGTCCACCCCTCCACTTT.

In the case of this clone: Different DNA sequences within this sample yield the same CDR3. The V gene is TRBV5-1, the J gene TRBJ2-7, with 10 bases matching TRBD2. Germline CDR1 SGHRS, CDR2 YFSETQ. V trimming: 0 bases; J trimming: 0 bases; junction bases outside the gene matches: 6. CDR3 length: 17 amino acids. In nucleotides, the CDR3 is TGCGCCAGCAGCTTGGGGCTAGCGGGGGACAGCTCCTACGAGCAGTACTTC. Translated: CASSLGLAGDSSYEQYF.

This clone was detected once. The chain is built from TRBV13 and TRBJ1-2; a weak D match, TRBD1 (6 bases). This CDR3 spans 15 amino acids. The germline V gene has CDR1 PRHDT and CDR2 FYEKMQ (reference sequence). Trimming stripped 5 bases from V and 3 bases from J, with 16 bases between. This chain's CDR3 is CASSVRRGRDYGYTF. CDR3 nucleotides: TGTGCCAGCAGCGTGAGGAGGGGGAGGGACTATGGCTACACCTTC. The whole variable domain, filled in from reference TRBV13 and TRBJ1-2, reads AAGVIQSPRHLIKEKRETATLKCYPIPRHDTVYWYQQGPGQDPQFLISFYEKMQSDKGSIPDRFSAQQFSDYHSELNMSSLELGDSALYFCASSVRRGRDYGYTFGSGTRLTVV.

The chain employs TRBV9 and TRBJ1-2; 7 bases are shared with TRBD1. The CDR3 is 16 residues long. Germline V gene data show CDR1 as SGDLS and CDR2 as YYNGEE. The V gene end was trimmed by 0 bases and the J gene end by 4 bases; junction bases not matched to a gene: 9. CDR3 DNA: TGTGCCAGCAGCGTAGCAGGGAGACAGGGAGGCTATGGCTACACCTTC. This sequence encodes CASSVAGRQGGYGYTF.

The chain links TRBV18 to TRBJ2-7, with D uncertain. The CDR3 sequence is 13 residues long. V shed 3 bases and J shed 3 bases, with 9 bases lying between them. Germline loops: CDR1 KGHSH, CDR2 LQKENI. The CDR3 protein is CASSPLEYYEQYF. CDR3 sequence (DNA): TGTGCCAGCTCACCCTTAGAGTACTACGAGCAGTACTTC. The full variable domain, rest sourced from reference TRBV18 and TRBJ2-7, is NAGVMQNPRHLVRRRGQEARLRCSPMKGHSHVYWYRQLPEEGLKFMVYLQKENIIDESGMPKERFSAEFPKEGPSILRIQQVVRGDSAAYFCASSPLEYYEQYFGPGTRLTVT.

V gene TRBV7-6 combines with J gene TRBJ2-5; 9 nucleotides line up with TRBD2. The CDR3 covers 14 residues. V dropped 8 bases and J dropped 4; count of bases not matched to a gene: 8. Per germline, CDR1 SGHVS and CDR2 FNYEAQ. The chain's CDR3 is CASSGSGGPETQYF. The CDR3 nucleotides read TGTGCCAGCTCGGGAAGCGGGGGGCCAGAGACCCAGTACTTC.

The V call is TRBV6-6, the J call TRBJ1-3; 8 bases map to TRBD1. This CDR3 contains 13 residues. Germline V gives CDR1 MNHNY, CDR2 SVGAGI (reference sequence). Losses at the gene ends were 4 bases for V and 8 bases for J; bases not matched to a gene: 4. The CDR3: CASSLTGVDTIYF. The CDR3 nucleotides are TGTGCCAGCAGTTTGACAGGGGTTGACACCATATATTTT.

V gene TRBV11-1 combines with J gene TRBJ2-3; 9 bases line up with TRBD1. The germline V gene has CDR1 SGHAT and CDR2 FQDESV (reference sequence). CDR3 length: 16 amino acids. With 2 bases clipped from V and 4 bases from J, the junction kept 7 bases outside the gene matches. The CDR3 DNA reads TGTGCCAGCAGCTTACGGGCGACAGGGGGTCCAGATACGCAGTATTTT. Translating gives CASSLRATGGPDTQYF.

The genes are TRBV5-1 and TRBJ1-1; D unclear. Germline CDR1 reads SGHRS; CDR2 reads YFSETQ. This CDR3 comprises 16 residues. Trimming pared 0 bases from V and 4 bases from J, leaving 16 bases between. CDR3 in amino acids: CASSLVVLRGGTEAFF. The CDR3, as DNA: TGCGCCAGCAGCTTGGTAGTCCTTCGGGGAGGCACTGAAGCTTTCTTT.

This clone appeared once. The V gene is TRBV10-3, the J gene TRBJ2-7, with D possibly TRBD1 on 6 matching bases. CDR3 length equals 15 residues. CDR1 ENHRY and CDR2 SYGVKD come from the germline V gene. The germline V and J ends were trimmed by 2 bases and 3 bases, with 14 bases remaining between them. The CDR3 DNA reads TGTGCCATCAGTGAGCCCATATCAGGGGTCTACGAGCAGTACTTC. Translated, it gives CAISEPISGVYEQYF.

The gene calls are TRBV6-5 and TRBJ2-7, with D perhaps matching TRBD2 (5 bases). The CDR3 is made up of 13 amino acids. CDR1 MNHEY and CDR2 SVGAGI come from the germline V gene. Trimming took 0 bases from V and 5 from J, leaving 8 bases between them. CDR3 loop: CASSYSGVHEQYF. The CDR3 nucleotides are TGTGCCAGCAGTTACTCCGGGGTTCACGAGCAGTACTTC.

The chain couples TRBV9 to TRBJ2-7; 9 nucleotides match TRBD1. Unmatched junction bases numbered 9, after V lost 4 bases and J lost 7 bases. This CDR3 region has 14 residues. Per the germline V gene, CDR1 is SGDLS and CDR2 is YYNGEE. CDR3 DNA: TGTGCCAGCAGCCCACAGGGGGCCTCACGGGAGCAGTACTTC. Translating gives CASSPQGASREQYF.

The chain recombines TRBV10-2 with TRBJ2-3; 9 nucleotides line up with TRBD1. In germline, CDR1 is WSHSY, CDR2 SAAADI. This CDR3 region has 16 residues. V shed 6 bases, J shed 2 bases, and the junction held 9 bases outside the gene matches. In DNA form, the CDR3 reads TGCGCCAGCAGGAAGGGACAGGGTCGTCACACAGATACGCAGTATTTT. Translated, it gives CASRKGQGRHTDTQYF.

In regard to this clone: Distinct nucleotide sequences in the sample also encode this CDR3. The chain recombines TRBV5-1 with TRBJ1-2; 8 bases align to TRBD1. The CDR3 spans 13 residues. The junction had 4 bases not matched to a gene; V was cut back by 2 bases and J by 7 bases. CDR1 and CDR2 (germline): SGHRS, YFSETQ. CDR3 DNA: TGCGCCAGCAGCTTTGGACAGGGCGGTGGCTACACCTTC. This gives the protein CASSFGQGGGYTF.

The chain couples TRBV28 to TRBJ2-1; 10 bases are shared with TRBD2. This CDR3 comprises 15 residues. Germline CDR1 and CDR2: MDHEN and SYDVKM. V lost 4 bases, J lost 4 bases, and 4 bases stayed unmatched. CDR3 in DNA: TGTGCCAGCAGTTCCCAGCGGGGGGGGTACAATGAGCAGTTCTTC. This sequence encodes CASSSQRGGYNEQFF.